The 11 T cell receptor beta chains below were found in one sample sequenced in a study of shared clonotypes between healthy human individuals. Terminally differentiated effector memory CD45RA+ cells were excluded from the naive CD8 cells, which were CD45RO-negative and positively selected for CCR7. The protocol was immunoSEQ multiplex PCR, while the TCRdb copy is restricted to in-frame clones and leaves out a portion. Of approximately 2,000,000 clones listed, over 85% were seen once; the top ten hold 1.5% to 2%. The source material was naive CD8+ T cells from PBMCs. All receptors come from a man aged 18 to 35 in good health. Some clones in this sample may be carry-over from other donors' samples.

This clone was counted a single time. This chain connects TRBV5-6 to TRBJ2-7; D gene uncertain. This CDR3 comprises 17 residues. Between the trimmed V and J ends, which lost 2 bases and 1 base, there was a span of 19 bases. Germline lookup yields CDR1 SGHDT and CDR2 YYEEEE. For the CDR3, the DNA is TGTGCCAGCAGCTTATTCTTTGCTAGTGACGTATCCTACGAGCAGTACTTC. It translates to CASSLFFASDVSYEQYF.

The chain employs TRBV15 and TRBJ2-1; TRBD1 matches 9 bases. The CDR3 has 15 amino acids. CDR1 and CDR2 from the germline V gene are LNHNV and YYDKDF (reference sequence). The junction had 4 bases not matched to a gene; V was cut back by 1 base and J by 6 bases. The CDR3 nucleotides read TGTGCCACCAGCAGAGGGACAGGGGCAGGCAATGAGCAGTTCTTC. This encodes CATSRGTGAGNEQFF. The complete variable domain, with remaining parts taken from reference TRBV15 and TRBJ2-1, reads DAMVIQNPRYQVTQFGKPVTLSCSQTLNHNVMYWYQQKSSQAPKLLFHYYDKDFNNEADTPDNFQSRRPNTSFCFLDIRSPGLGDTAMYLCATSRGTGAGNEQFFGPGTRLTVL.

This rearrangement joins TRBV18 to TRBJ1-2; D unresolved. This CDR3 has 13 residues. V shed 2 bases and J shed 8 bases, with 12 bases lying between them. The germline V gene encodes CDR1 KGHSH and CDR2 LQKENI. CDR3 residues: CASSPNTATGYTF. CDR3 nucleotides: TGTGCCAGCTCACCAAACACGGCGACGGGCTACACCTTC.

Worth noting for this clone: The sample has other DNA sequences that encode this CDR3 too. The V gene is TRBV19, the J gene TRBJ1-5; possibly TRBD1 for D (5 bases). The V gene's germline CDR1 is LNHDA and CDR2 SQIVND (reference sequence). Between the trimmed V and J ends, which lost 2 bases and 2 bases, there was a span of 7 bases. The CDR3 has 14 amino acids. CDR3 nucleotide sequence: TGTGCCAGTAGTATAACGGGGGGCAATCAGCCCCAGCATTTT. Translated, it gives CASSITGGNQPQHF.

V is TRBV27 and J is TRBJ2-3; TRBD1 matches 7 bases. Germline loops: CDR1 MNHEY, CDR2 SMNVEV (reference sequence). V was clipped by 6 bases and J by 1 base; unmatched bases: 7. This CDR3 has 15 amino acids. The CDR3 spells CASRDGTDRTDTQYF. CDR3 coding DNA: TGTGCCAGCAGGGACGGGACAGACCGCACAGATACGCAGTATTTT.

This chain uses TRBV7-3 with TRBJ2-7; 7 bases align to TRBD1. CDR1 and CDR2 from the germline V gene are SGHTA and FQGTGA. V trimming: 4 bases; J trimming: 2 bases; junction bases outside the gene matches: 11. This CDR3 spans 16 amino acids. The CDR3 region is CASSSRGGGSPYEQYF. For the CDR3, the DNA is TGTGCCAGCAGCTCCCGAGGGGGCGGGTCCCCCTACGAGCAGTACTTC.

The gene calls are TRBV19 and TRBJ1-1; a weak D match, TRBD1 (5 bases). The CDR3 is made up of 15 amino acids. Per germline, CDR1 LNHDA and CDR2 SQIVND (reference sequence). V lost 3 bases and J lost 4, with 15 bases in between. The CDR3 protein is CASSIRQGGGTEAFF. The CDR3 DNA is TGTGCCAGTAGTATTCGTCAGGGTGGGGGCACTGAAGCTTTCTTT.

This clone was seen a single time. The chain is built from TRBV27 and TRBJ2-5; D unclear. Germline CDR1 is MNHEY and CDR2 is SMNVEV (reference sequence). Trimming took 7 bases from V and 5 from J, leaving 20 bases between them. The CDR3 runs to 15 residues. The DNA of the CDR3 is TGTGCCAGCATCCCATCCCCCTTGGCTGGGGAGACCCAGTACTTC. Its protein product is CASIPSPLAGETQYF.

The chain uses TRBV27 and TRBJ2-5; 10 nucleotides match TRBD2. The V gene's germline CDR1 is MNHEY and CDR2 SMNVEV (reference sequence). V was pared by 4 bases and J by 5 bases, with 16 bases of the junction left unmatched. The length of the CDR3 is 18 residues. CDR3 loop: CASSSLRTSGSKGETQYF. CDR3 in DNA: TGTGCCAGCAGTTCGTTGCGGACTAGCGGCTCCAAGGGGGAGACCCAGTACTTC.

The CDR3: CASSQVMGGSSYNEQFF. The CDR3 DNA reads as TGTGCCAGCAGCCAAGTGATGGGAGGGAGCTCCTACAATGAGCAGTTCTTC. The rearrangement joins TRBV4-2 to TRBJ2-1; TRBD2 aligns across 7 bases. Germline CDR1 and CDR2: LGHNA and YNFKEQ. The J segment lost 0 bases and the V segment lost 1 base, leaving 6 bases of the junction unmatched. The length of the CDR3 is 17 residues.

The V call is TRBV7-6, the J call TRBJ2-1; D may correspond to TRBD1 or TRBD2 (6 bases each). The V and J ends lost 5 bases and 7 bases respectively, with 21 bases between them. This CDR3 has 16 residues. CDR1 and CDR2 from the germline V gene are SGHVS and FNYEAQ. CDR3 coding DNA: TGTGCCAGCAGCATTAGAGGAGGGGGGATGAGGAATGAGCAGTTCTTC. It is translated as CASSIRGGGMRNEQFF.